This passage covers 3 T cell receptor beta chains from one sample sequenced in a study of beta chain features in type 1 diabetes. General observations from the study: Shortening of TCRB CDR3s, moderate but significant, appeared in all four CD4+ subsets of Type 1 diabetes patients.

Expressed TCRB transcripts got sequenced, as all isolated RNA was reverse transcribed. Sequenced by immunoSEQ multiplex PCR; TCRdb stores in-frame clones only, minus some. The sample records hundreds of thousands of clones, over 11% being singletons. Their recognized antigens are unknown. The specimen was naive CD4+ T cells from blood. These receptors were obtained from a man younger than 35 with type 1 diabetes.

This clone occurred a few times. V is TRBV6-5 and J is TRBJ2-6, with D unresolved. Germline assignment: CDR1 MNHEY and CDR2 SVGAGI. CDR3 length: 15 amino acids. V lost 7 bases and J lost 0, with 10 bases in between. DNA for the CDR3: TGTGCCAGCATCTCTAGAAGCTCTGGGGCCAACGTCCTGACTTTC. As protein: CASISRSSGANVLTF.

The V gene is TRBV19, the J gene TRBJ2-5, with D uncertain. The CDR3 is 13 amino acids. The germline V gene has CDR1 LNHDA and CDR2 SQIVND (reference sequence). The V end lost 10 bases, the J end lost 2 bases, and 14 bases lay between the germline ends. The CDR3 protein is CATSMGSQETQYF. CDR3 in DNA: TGTGCCACTTCGATGGGCAGTCAAGAGACCCAGTACTTC.

J is TRBJ2-2 and V is TRBV7-6; TRBD2 is a possible D gene (6 bases). V was shortened by 5 bases and J by 6 bases, with 16 bases between the two germline ends. The germline V gene has CDR1 SGHVS and CDR2 FNYEAQ. CDR3 length equals 15 residues. Written as DNA, the CDR3 is TGTGCCAGCAGCCGACTAGTCACGGGGGCCGGGGAGCTGTTTTTT. Its protein product is CASSRLVTGAGELFF. The full variable domain, in which reference TRBV7-6 and TRBJ2-2 provide the parts outside the CDR3, is GAGVSQSPRYKVTKRGQDVALRCDPISGHVSLYWYRQALGQGPEFLTYFNYEAQQDKSGLPNDRFSAERPEGSISTLTIQRTEQRDSAMYRCASSRLVTGAGELFFGEGSRLTVL.